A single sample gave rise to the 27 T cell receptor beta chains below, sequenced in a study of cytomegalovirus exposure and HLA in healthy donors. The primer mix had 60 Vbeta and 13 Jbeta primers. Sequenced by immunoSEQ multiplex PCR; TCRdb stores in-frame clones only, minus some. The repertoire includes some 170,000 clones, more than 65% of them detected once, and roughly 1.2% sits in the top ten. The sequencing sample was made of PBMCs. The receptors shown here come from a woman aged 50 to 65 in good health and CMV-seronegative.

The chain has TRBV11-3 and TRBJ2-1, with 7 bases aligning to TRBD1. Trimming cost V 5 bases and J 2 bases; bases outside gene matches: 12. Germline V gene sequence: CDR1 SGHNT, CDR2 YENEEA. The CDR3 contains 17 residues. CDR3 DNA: TGTGCCAGCAGCCCATGGGGGAGACAGGGAACCTACAATGAGCAGTTCTTC. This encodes CASSPWGRQGTYNEQFF.

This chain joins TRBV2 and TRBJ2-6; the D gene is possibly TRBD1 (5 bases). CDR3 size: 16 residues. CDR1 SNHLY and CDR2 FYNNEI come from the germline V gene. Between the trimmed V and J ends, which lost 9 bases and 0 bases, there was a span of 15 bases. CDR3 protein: CARGAAGNSGANVLTF. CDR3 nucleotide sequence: TGTGCCAGAGGGGCGGCAGGGAACTCTGGGGCCAACGTCCTGACTTTC.

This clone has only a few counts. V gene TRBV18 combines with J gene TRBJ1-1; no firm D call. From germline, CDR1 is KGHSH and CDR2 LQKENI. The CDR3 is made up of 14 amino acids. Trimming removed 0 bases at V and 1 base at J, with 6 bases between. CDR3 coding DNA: TGTGCCAGCTCACCACCGCCAGGGAACACTGAAGCTTTCTTT. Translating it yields CASSPPPGNTEAFF.

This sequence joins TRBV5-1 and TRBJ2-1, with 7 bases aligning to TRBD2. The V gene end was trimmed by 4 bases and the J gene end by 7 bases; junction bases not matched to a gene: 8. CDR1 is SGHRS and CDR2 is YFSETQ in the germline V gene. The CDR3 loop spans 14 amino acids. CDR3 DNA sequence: TGCGCCAGCAGCGGCGGCGGGGGTATGAATGAGCAGTTCTTC. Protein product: CASSGGGGMNEQFF.

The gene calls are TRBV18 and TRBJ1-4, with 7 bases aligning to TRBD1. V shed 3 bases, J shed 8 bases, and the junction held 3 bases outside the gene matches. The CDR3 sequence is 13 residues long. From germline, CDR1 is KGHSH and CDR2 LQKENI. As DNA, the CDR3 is TGTGCCAGCTCACCGCGACAGGGAGAAAAACTGTTTTTT. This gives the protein CASSPRQGEKLFF. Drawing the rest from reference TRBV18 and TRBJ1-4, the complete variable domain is NAGVMQNPRHLVRRRGQEARLRCSPMKGHSHVYWYRQLPEEGLKFMVYLQKENIIDESGMPKERFSAEFPKEGPSILRIQQVVRGDSAAYFCASSPRQGEKLFFGSGTQLSVL.

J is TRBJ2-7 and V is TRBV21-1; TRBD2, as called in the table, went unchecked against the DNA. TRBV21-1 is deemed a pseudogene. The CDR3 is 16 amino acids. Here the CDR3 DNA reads TGTGCCAGCAGCAAGGGTTCGGGTCTTACCTCCTACGAGCAGTACTTC. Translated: CASSKGSGLTSYEQYF.

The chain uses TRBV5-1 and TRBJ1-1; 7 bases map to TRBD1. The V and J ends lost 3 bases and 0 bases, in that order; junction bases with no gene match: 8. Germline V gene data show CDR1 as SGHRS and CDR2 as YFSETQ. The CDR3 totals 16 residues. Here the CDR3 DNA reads TGCGCCAGCAGCTCCGGACAGGCCTTAATGAACACTGAAGCTTTCTTT. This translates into CASSSGQALMNTEAFF.

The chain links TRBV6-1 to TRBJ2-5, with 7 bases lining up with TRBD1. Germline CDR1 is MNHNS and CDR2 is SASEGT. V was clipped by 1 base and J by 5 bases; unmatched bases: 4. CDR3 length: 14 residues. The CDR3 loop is CASSEGQGWETQYF. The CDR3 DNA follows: TGTGCCAGCAGTGAAGGACAGGGATGGGAGACCCAGTACTTC.

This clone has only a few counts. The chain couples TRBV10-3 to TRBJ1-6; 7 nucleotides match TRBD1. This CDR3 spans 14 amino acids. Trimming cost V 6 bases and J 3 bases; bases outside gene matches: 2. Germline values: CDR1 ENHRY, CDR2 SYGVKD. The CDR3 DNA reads TGTGCCATCAGGCAGGGGGACTATAATTCACCCCTCCACTTT. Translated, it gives CAIRQGDYNSPLHF.

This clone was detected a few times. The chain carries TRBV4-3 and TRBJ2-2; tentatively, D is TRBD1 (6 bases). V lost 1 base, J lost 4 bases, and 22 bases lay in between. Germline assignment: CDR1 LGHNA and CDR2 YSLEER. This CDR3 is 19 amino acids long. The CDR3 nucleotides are TGCGCCAGCAGCCAAGCCCCTTACAACAGGGTTGATATCACCGGGGAGCTGTTTTTT. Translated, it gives CASSQAPYNRVDITGELFF.

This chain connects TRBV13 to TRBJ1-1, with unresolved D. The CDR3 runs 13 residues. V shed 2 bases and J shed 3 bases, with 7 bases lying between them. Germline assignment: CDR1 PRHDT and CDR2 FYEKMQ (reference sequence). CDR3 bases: TGTGCCAGCAGCTTAAGGAGGGACACTGAAGCTTTCTTT. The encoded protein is CASSLRRDTEAFF.

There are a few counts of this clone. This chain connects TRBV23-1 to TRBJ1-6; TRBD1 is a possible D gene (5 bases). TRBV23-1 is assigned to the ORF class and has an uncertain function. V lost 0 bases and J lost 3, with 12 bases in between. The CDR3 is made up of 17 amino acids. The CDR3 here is CASSQSGQGFYNSPLHF. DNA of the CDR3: TGCGCCAGCAGTCAATCCGGGCAGGGATTCTATAATTCACCCCTCCACTTT.

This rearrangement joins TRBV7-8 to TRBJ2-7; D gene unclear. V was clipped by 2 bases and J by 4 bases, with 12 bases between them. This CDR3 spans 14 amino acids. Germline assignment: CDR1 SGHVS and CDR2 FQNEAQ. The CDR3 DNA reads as TGTGCCAGCAGCTTAATCCTAGAGAGTTACGAGCAGTACTTC. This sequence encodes CASSLILESYEQYF.

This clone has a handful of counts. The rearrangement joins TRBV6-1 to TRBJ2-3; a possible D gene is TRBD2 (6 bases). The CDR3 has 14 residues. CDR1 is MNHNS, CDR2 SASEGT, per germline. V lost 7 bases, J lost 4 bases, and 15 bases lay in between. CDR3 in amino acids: CASTGRERADTQYF. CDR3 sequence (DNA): TGTGCCAGCACAGGTCGGGAGCGAGCAGATACGCAGTATTTT.

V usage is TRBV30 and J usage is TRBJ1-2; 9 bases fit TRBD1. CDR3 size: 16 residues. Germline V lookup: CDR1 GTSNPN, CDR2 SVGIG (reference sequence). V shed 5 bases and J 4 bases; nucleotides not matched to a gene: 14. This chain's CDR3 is CAWSIAGTGNLYGYTF. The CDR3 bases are TGTGCCTGGTCTATTGCCGGGACAGGGAATCTCTATGGCTACACCTTC.

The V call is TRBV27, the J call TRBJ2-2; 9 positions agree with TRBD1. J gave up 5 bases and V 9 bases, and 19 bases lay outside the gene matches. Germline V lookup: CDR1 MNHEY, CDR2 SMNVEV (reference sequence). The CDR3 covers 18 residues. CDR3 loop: CASCSGQGMGSGTGELFF. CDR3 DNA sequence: TGTGCCAGTTGTTCGGGACAGGGAATGGGGTCGGGGACCGGGGAGCTGTTTTTT.

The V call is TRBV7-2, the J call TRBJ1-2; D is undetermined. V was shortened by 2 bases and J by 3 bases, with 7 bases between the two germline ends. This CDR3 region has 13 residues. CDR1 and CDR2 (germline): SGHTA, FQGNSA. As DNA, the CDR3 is TGTGCCAGCAGCTTATTTCGGGACTATGGCTACACCTTC. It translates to CASSLFRDYGYTF.

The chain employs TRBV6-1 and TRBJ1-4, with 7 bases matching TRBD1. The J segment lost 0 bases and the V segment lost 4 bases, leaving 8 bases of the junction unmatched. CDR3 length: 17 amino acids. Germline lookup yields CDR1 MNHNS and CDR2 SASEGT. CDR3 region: CASSGSVGQATNEKLFF. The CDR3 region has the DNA TGTGCCAGCAGTGGGTCCGTTGGACAGGCAACTAATGAAAAACTGTTTTTT.

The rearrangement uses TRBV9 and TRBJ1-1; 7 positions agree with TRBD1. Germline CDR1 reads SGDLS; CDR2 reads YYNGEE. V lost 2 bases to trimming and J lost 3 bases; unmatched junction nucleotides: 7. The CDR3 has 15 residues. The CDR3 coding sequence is TGTGCCAGCAGCGTCGTGACAGGGATGTACACTGAAGCTTTCTTT. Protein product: CASSVVTGMYTEAFF.

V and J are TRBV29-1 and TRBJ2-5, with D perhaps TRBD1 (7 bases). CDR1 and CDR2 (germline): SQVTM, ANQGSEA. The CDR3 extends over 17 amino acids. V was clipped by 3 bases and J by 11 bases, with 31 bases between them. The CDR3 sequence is CSVEDGLGRTGGYKQYF. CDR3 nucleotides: TGCAGCGTTGAGGATGGGTTAGGGAGGACAGGAGGTTACAAGCAGTACTTC.

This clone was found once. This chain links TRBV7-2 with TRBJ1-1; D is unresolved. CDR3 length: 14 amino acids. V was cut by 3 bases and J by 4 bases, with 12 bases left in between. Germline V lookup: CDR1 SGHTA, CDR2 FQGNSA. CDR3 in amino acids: CASSLTGWGTEAFF. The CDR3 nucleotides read TGTGCCAGCAGCTTGACGGGGTGGGGCACTGAAGCTTTCTTT.

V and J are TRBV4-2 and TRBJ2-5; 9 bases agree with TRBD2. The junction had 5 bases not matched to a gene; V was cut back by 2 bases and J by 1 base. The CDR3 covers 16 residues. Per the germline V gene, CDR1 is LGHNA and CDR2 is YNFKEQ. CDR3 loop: CASSQRPLAGQETQYF. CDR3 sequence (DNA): TGTGCCAGCAGCCAACGACCACTAGCGGGCCAAGAGACCCAGTACTTC.

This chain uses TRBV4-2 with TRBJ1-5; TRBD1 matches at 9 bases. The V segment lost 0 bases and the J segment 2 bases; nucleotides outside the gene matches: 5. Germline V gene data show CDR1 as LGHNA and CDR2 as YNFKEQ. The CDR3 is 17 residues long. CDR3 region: CASSQDFRTGGNQPQHF. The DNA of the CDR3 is TGTGCCAGCAGCCAAGATTTTAGGACAGGGGGCAATCAGCCCCAGCATTTT.

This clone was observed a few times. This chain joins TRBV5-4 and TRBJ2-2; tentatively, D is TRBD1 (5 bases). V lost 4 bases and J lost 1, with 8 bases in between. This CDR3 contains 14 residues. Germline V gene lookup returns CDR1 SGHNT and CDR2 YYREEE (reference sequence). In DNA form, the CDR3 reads TGTGCCAGCAGCCTGCAGGGGAACACCGGGGAGCTGTTTTTT. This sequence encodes CASSLQGNTGELFF.

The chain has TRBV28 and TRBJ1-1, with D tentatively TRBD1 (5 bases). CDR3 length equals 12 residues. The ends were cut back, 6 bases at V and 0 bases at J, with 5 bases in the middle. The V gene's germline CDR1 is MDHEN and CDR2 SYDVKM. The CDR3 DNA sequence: TGTGCCAGCAGCAGGGTGAACACTGAAGCTTTCTTT. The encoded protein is CASSRVNTEAFF.

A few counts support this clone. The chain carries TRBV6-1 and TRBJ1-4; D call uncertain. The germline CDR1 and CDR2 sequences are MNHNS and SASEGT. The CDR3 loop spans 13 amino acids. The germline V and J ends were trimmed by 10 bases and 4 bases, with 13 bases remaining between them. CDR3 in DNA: TGTGCCACCCGGGCGGGAGGTAATGAAAAACTGTTTTTT. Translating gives CATRAGGNEKLFF.

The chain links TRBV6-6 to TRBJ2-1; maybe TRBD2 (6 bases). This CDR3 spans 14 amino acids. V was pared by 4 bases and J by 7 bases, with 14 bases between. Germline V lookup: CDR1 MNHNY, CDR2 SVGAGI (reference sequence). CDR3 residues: CASSSTGRSNEQFF. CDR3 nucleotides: TGTGCCAGCAGTTCGACCGGGAGATCAAATGAGCAGTTCTTC.